The 2 T cell receptor beta chains below come from one sample, sequenced in a study of technical replicates of blood from several donors. Repertoires were generated with immunoSEQ multiplex PCR, while TCRdb's copy carries only in-frame clones and drops some. The table lists 65,000 to 80,000 clones, 92% of them singletons. The sample consisted of T cells isolated from PBMCs. These receptor sequences come from a human donor in good health.

V and J are TRBV7-8 and TRBJ2-3, with 7 bases identical to TRBD2. Trimming at V came to 5 bases and at J to 4 bases, leaving 9 bases not matched to a gene. The CDR3 runs to 15 residues. Per the germline V gene, CDR1 is SGHVS and CDR2 is FQNEAQ. The CDR3 is CASSRRRGDPDTQYF. The CDR3 DNA follows: TGTGCCAGCAGCCGTAGACGGGGGGACCCAGATACGCAGTATTTT.

The chain couples TRBV19 to TRBJ2-5, with 8 positions matching TRBD1. The CDR3 loop spans 13 amino acids. Germline CDR1 is LNHDA and CDR2 is SQIVND (reference sequence). V trimming: 4 bases; J trimming: 4 bases; junction bases outside the gene matches: 2. The CDR3 bases are TGTGCCAGTAGTAGGACAGGGCCAGAGACCCAGTACTTC. Translating it yields CASSRTGPETQYF.